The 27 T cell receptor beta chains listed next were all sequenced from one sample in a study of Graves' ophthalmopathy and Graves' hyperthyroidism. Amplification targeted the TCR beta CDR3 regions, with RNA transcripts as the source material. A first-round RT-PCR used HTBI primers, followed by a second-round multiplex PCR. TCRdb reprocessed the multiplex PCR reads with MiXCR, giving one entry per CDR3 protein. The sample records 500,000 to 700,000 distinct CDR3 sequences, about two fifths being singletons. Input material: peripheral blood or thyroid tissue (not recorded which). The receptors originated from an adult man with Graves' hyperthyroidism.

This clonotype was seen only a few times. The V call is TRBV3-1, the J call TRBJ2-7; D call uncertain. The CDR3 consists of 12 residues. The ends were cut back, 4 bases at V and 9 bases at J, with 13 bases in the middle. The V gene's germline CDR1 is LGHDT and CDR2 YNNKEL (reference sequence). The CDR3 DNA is TGTGCCAGCAGCCTGTTTTCGTCGGTGCAGTACTTC. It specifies CASSLFSSVQYF.

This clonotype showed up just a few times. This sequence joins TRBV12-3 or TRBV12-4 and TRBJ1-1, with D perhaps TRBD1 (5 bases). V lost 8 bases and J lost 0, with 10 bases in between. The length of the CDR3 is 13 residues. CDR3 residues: CASGGQLNTEAFF. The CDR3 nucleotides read TGTGCCAGCGGTGGACAACTGAACACTGAAGCTTTCTTT.

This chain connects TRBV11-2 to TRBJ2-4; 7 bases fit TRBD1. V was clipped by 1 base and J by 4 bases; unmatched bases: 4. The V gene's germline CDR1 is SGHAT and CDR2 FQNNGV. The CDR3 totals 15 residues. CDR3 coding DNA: TGTGCCAGCAGCTTAGCCCGGGGACAGAAAAACATTCAGTACTTC. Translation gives CASSLARGQKNIQYF.

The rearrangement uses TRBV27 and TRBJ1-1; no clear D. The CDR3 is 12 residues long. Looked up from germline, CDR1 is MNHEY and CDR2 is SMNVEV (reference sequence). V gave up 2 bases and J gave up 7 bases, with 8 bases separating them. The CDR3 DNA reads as TGTGCCAGCAGTTTAGTCGGAGATGAAGCTTTCTTT. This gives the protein CASSLVGDEAFF.

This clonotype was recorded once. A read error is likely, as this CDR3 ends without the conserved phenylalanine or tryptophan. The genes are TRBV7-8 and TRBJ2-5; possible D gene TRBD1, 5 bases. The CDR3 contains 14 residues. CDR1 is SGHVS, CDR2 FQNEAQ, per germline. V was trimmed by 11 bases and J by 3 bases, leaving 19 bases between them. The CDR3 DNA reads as TGTGCCTGGAGTGTACTCGCCAGGGAAGAGACCCAGTACCTC. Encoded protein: CAWSVLAREETQYL.

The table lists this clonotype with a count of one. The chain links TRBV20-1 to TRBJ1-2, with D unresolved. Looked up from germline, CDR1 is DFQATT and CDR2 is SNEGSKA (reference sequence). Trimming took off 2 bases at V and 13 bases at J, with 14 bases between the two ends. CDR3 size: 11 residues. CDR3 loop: CSARRERGRTF. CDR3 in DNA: TGCAGTGCTAGAAGGGAACGCGGCCGCACCTTC.

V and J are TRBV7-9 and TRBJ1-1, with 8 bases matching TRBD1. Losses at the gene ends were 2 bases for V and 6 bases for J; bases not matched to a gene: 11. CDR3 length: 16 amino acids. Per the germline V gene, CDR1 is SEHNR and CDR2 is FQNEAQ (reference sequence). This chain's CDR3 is CASSLTGGQGIPEAFF. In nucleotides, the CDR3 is TGTGCCAGCAGCTTAACTGGAGGACAGGGAATCCCTGAAGCTTTCTTT.

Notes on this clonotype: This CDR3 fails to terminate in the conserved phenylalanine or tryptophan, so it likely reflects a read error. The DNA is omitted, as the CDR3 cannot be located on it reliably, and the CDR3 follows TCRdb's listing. The CDR3 protein is CASSLYIS. The V call is TRBV7-9, the J call TRBJ1-1. Both ends counted, the CDR3 spans 8 residues. Germline CDR1 SEHNR, CDR2 FQNEAQ (reference sequence).

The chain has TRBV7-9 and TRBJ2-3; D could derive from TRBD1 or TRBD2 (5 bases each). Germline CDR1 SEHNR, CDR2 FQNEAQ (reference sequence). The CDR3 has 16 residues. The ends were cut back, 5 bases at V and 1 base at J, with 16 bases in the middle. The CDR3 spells CASSPDGGFGTDTQYF. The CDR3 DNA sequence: TGTGCCAGCAGCCCCGATGGGGGATTCGGCACAGATACGCAGTATTTT.

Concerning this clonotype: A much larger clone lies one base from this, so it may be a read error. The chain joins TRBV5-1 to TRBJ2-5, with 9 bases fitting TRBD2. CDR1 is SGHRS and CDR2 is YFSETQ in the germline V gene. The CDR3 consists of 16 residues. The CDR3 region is CTSSHGRRLAEETQYF. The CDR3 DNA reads TGCACCAGCAGCCACGGAAGGCGACTAGCGGAAGAGACCCAGTACTTC.

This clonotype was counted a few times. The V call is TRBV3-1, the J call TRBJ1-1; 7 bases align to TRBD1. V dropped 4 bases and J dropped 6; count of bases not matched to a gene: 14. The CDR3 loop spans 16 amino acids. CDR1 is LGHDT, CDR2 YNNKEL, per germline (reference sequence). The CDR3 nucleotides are TGTGCCAGCAGCCTGGCAGAACAGGGGATGCTGGCTGAAGCTTTCTTT. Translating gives CASSLAEQGMLAEAFF.

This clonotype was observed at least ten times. The CDR3 here is CASSLEPLQGADYGYTF. The CDR3 DNA is TGTGCCAGCAGCTTGGAACCACTACAGGGGGCGGACTATGGCTACACCTTC. The genes are TRBV5-8 and TRBJ1-2; 9 bases line up with TRBD1. The J segment lost 3 bases and the V segment lost 0 bases, leaving 9 bases of the junction unmatched. CDR3 size: 17 residues. Germline-derived CDR1 and CDR2 are SGHTS and YDEGEE.

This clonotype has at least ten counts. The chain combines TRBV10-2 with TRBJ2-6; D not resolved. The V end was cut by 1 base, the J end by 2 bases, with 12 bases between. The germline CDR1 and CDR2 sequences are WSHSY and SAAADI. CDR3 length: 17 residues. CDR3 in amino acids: CASSELGFGAGANVLTF. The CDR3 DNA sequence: TGCGCCAGCAGTGAGTTGGGTTTTGGGGCTGGGGCCAACGTCCTGACTTTC.

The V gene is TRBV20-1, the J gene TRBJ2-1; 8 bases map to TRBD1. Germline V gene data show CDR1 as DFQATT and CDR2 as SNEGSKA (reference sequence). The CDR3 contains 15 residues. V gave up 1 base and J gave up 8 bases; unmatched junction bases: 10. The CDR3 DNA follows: TGCAGTGCTAGAGGGACAGGGCCAAATTTGCATGAGCAGTTCTTC. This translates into CSARGTGPNLHEQFF.

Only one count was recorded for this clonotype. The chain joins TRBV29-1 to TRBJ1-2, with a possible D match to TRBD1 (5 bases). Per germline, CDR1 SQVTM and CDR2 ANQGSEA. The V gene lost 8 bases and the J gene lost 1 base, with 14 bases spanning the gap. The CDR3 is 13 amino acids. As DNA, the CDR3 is TGCAGCCAAGATGTCGGGGGTAACTATGGCTACACCTTC. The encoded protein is CSQDVGGNYGYTF.

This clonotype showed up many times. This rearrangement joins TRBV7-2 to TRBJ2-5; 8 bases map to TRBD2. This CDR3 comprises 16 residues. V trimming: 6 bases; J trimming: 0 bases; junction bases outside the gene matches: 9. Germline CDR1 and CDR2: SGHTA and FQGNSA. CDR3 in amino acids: CASRSKRETDQETQYF. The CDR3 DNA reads TGTGCCAGCAGGTCAAAGCGGGAGACGGACCAAGAGACCCAGTACTTC.

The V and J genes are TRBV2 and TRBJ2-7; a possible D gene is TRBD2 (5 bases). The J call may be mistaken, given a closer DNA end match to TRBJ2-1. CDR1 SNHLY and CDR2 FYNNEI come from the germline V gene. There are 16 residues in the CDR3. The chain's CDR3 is CASSEGSAYSYNEQFF. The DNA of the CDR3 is TGTGCCAGCAGTGAAGGTAGCGCGTACTCCTACAATGAGCAGTTCTTC.

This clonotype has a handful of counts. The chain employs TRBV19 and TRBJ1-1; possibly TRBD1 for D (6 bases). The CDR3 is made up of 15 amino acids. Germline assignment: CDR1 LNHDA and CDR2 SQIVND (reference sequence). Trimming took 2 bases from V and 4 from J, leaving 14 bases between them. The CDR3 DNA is TGTGCCAGTAGTATATTTCACAGGGCCGGCACTGAAGCTTTCTTT. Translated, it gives CASSIFHRAGTEAFF.

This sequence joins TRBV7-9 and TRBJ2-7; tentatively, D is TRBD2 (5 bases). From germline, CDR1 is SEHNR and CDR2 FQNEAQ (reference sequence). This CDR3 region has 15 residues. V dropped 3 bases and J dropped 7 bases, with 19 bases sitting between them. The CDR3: CASSFSASSYNEQYF. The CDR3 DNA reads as TGTGCCAGCAGCTTTAGTGCTAGCTCCTACAATGAGCAGTACTTC.

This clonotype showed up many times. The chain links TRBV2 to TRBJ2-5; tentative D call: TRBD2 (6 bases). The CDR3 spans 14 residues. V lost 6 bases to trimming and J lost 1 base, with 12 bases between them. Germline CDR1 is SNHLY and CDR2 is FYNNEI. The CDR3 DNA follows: TGTGCCAGCAGCGGGGGACGGTCCCAAGAGACCCAGTACTTC. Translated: CASSGGRSQETQYF.

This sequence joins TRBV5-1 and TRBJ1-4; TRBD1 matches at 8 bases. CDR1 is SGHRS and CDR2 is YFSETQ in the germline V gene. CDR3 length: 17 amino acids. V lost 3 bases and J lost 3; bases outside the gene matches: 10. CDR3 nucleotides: TGCGCCAGCAGCTCGAAAACCGGGACAGGACCTAATGAAAAACTGTTTTTT. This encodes CASSSKTGTGPNEKLFF.

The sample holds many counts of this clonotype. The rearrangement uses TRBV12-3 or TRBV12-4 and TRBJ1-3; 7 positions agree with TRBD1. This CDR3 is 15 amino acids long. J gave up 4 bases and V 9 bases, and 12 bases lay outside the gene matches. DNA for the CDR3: TGTGCCAGTAGTCAAACAGGGGAGCTAGGAAACACCATATATTTT. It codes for CASSQTGELGNTIYF.

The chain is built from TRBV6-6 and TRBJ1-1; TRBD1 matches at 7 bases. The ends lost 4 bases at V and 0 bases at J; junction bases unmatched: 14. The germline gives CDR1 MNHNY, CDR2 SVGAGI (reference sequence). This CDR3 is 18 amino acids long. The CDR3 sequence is CASSLVGGRGDMNTEAFF. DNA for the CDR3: TGTGCCAGCAGTTTGGTGGGGGGCAGGGGGGACATGAACACTGAAGCTTTCTTT.

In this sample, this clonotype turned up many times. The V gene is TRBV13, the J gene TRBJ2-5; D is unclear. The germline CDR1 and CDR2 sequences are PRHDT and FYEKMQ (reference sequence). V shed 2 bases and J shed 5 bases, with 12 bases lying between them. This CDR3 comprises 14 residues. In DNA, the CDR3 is TGTGCCAGCAGCTTACTAGTTGTATCGGAGACCCAGTACTTC. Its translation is CASSLLVVSETQYF.

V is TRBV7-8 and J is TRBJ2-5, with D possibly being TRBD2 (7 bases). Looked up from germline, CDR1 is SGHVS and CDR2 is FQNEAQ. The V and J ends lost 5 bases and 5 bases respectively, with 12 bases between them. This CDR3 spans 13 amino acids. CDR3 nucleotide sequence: TGTGCCAGCAGCCGGGGGGCCGGGGAGACCCAGTACTTC. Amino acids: CASSRGAGETQYF.

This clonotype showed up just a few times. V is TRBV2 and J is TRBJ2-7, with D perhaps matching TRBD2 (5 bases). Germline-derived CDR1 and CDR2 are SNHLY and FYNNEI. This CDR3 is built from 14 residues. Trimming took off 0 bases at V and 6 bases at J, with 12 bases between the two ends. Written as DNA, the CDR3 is TGTGCCAGCAGTGAAGCGCTTCGTCGGGGCGAGCAGTACTTC. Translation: CASSEALRRGEQYF.

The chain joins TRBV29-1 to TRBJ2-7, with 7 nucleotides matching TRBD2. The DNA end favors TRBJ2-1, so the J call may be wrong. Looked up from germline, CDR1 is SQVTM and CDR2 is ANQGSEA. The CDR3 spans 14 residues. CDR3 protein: CSVTLAGEYNEQFF. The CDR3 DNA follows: TGCAGCGTCACCTTGGCGGGAGAGTACAATGAGCAGTTCTTC.